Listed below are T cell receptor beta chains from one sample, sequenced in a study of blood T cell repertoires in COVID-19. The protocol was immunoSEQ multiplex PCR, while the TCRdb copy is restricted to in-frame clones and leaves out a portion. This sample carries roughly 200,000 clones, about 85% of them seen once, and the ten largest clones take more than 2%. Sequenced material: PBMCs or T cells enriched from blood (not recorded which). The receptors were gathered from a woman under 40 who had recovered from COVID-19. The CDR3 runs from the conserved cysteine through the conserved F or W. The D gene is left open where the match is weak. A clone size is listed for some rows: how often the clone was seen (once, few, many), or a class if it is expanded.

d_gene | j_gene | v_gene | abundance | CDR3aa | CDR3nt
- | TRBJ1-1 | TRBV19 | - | CATKTATEAFF | TGTGCCACAAAAACTGCCACTGAAGCTTTCTTT
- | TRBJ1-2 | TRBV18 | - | CASSPPQRGYTF | TGTGCCAGCTCACCACCGCAGCGGGGCTACACCTTC
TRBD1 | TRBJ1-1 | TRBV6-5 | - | CASSSKTGSTEAFF | TGTGCCAGCAGTTCAAAGACAGGGTCCACTGAAGCTTTCTTT
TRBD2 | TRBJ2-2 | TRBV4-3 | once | CASSQEGVAGEDTGELFF | TGCGCCAGCAGCCAAGAAGGGGTAGCGGGCGAGGACACCGGGGAGCTGTTTTTT
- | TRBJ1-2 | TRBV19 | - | CASSIREEPNYGYTF | TGTGCCAGTAGTATACGGGAGGAACCTAACTATGGCTACACCTTC
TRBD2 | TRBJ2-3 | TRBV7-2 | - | CASSLGPAGLSTDTQYF | TGTGCCAGCAGCTTAGGCCCAGCGGGGCTTAGCACAGATACGCAGTATTTT
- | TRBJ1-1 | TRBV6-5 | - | CASIPTGTEAFF | TGTGCCAGCATTCCGACAGGCACCGAAGCTTTCTTT
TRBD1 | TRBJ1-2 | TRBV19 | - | CASSPGTEANYGYTF | TGTGCCAGTAGCCCCGGGACAGAGGCTAACTATGGCTACACCTTC
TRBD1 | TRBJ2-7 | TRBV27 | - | CASSRTGGSYEQYF | TGTGCCAGCAGCCGGACAGGGGGCTCCTACGAGCAGTACTTC
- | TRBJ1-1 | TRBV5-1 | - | CASTLGGVNTEAFF | TGCGCCAGCACCCTCGGAGGCGTGAACACTGAAGCTTTCTTT
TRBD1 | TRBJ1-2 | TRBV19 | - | CASSPFDRGGFGYTF | TGTGCCAGTAGCCCATTCGACAGGGGTGGATTCGGCTACACCTTC
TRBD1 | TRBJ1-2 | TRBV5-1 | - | CASSLAQGVNYGYTF | TGCGCCAGCAGCTTGGCTCAGGGGGTGAACTATGGCTACACCTTC
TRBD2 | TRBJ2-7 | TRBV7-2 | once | CASSLEGLAGRYEQYF | TGTGCCAGCAGCCTAGAAGGGCTAGCGGGTCGCTACGAGCAGTACTTC
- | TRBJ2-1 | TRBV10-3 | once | CAISSPGTSGNEQFF | TGTGCCATCAGCAGTCCCGGGACATCGGGGAATGAGCAGTTCTTC
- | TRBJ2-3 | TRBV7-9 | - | CASSFLGEVDTQYF | TGTGCCAGCAGCTTTTTAGGGGAGGTAGATACGCAGTATTTT
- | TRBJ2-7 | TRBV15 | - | CATSRVEGRHEQYF | TGTGCCACCAGCAGGGTGGAGGGCCGCCACGAGCAGTACTTC
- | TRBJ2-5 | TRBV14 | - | CASSQELQETQYF | TGTGCCAGCAGCCAAGAACTACAAGAGACCCAGTACTTC
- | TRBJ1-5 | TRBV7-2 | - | CASSSPNQPQHF | TGTGCCAGCAGCTCTCCCAATCAGCCCCAGCATTTT
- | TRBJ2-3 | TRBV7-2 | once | CASSHSGEGTDTQYF | TGTGCCAGCAGCCACTCCGGGGAGGGCACAGATACGCAGTATTTT
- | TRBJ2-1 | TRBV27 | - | CASSLSLSDNEQFF | TGTGCCAGCAGTTTGTCACTGTCTGACAATGAGCAGTTCTTC
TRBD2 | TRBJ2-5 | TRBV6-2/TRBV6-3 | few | CASSTLAGAQETQYF | TGTGCCAGCAGTACCTTAGCGGGGGCCCAAGAGACCCAGTACTTC
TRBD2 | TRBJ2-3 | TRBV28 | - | CASRPGGSADTQYF | TGTGCCAGCAGGCCGGGAGGGAGTGCAGATACGCAGTATTTT
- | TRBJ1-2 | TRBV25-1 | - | CASSGSGIYGYTF | TGTGCCAGCAGTGGCTCAGGAATCTATGGCTACACCTTC
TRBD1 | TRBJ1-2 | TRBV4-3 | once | CASSQRQGNGYTF | TGCGCCAGCAGCCAACGACAGGGGAATGGCTACACCTTC